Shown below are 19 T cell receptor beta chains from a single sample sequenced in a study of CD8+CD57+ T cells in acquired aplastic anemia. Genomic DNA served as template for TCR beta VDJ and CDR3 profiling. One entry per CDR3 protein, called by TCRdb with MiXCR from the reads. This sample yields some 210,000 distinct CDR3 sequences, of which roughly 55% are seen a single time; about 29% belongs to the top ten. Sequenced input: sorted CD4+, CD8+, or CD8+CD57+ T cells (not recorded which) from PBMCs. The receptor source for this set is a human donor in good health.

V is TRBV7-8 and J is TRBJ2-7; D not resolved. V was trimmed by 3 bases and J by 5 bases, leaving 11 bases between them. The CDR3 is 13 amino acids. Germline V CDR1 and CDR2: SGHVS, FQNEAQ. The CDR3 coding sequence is TGTGCCAGCAGCTTCACCCTCTCGGACGAGCAGTACTTC. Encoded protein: CASSFTLSDEQYF.

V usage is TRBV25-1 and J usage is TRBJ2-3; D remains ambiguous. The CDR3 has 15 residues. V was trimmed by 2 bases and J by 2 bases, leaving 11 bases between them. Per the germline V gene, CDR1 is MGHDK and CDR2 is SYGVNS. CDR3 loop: CASSEVGRSTDTQYF. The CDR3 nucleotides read TGTGCCAGCAGTGAAGTAGGCAGGTCCACAGATACGCAGTATTTT.

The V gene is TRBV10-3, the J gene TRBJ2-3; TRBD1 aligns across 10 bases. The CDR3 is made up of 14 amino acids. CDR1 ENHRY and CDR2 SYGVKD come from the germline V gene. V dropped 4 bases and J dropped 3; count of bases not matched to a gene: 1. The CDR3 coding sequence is TGTGCCATCAGTGGACAGGGGGCGACAGATACGCAGTATTTT. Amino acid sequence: CAISGQGATDTQYF.

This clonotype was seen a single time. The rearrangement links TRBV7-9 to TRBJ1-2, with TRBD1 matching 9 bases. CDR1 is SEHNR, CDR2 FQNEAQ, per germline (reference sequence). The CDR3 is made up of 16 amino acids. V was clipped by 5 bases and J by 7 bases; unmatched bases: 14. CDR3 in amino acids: CASSDNPGQGGIGYTF. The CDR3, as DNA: TGTGCCAGCAGCGATAACCCGGGACAGGGAGGGATTGGCTACACCTTC.

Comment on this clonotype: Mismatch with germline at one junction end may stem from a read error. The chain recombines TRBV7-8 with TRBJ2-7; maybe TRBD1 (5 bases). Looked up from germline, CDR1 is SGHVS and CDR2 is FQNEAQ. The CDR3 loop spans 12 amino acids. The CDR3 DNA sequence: TGTGCCAGCACCTTACCAGGGCTCGAGCAGTACTTC. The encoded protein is CASTLPGLEQYF.

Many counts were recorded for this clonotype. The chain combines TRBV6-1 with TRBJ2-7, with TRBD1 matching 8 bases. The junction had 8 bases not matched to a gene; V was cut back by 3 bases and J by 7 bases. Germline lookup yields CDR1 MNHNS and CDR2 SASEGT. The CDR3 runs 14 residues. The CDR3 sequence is CASSDSQGAREQYF. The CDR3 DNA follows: TGTGCCAGCAGTGATAGTCAGGGGGCGAGAGAGCAGTACTTC.

The CDR3 region has the DNA TGCAGTGCTATACCCGGGACTAGCGGATACAATGAGCAGTTCTTC. Amino acids: CSAIPGTSGYNEQFF. The V and J genes are TRBV20-1 and TRBJ2-1; 11 bases align to TRBD2. In germline, CDR1 is DFQATT, CDR2 SNEGSKA (reference sequence). CDR3 size: 15 residues. V shed 4 bases, J shed 4 bases, and the junction held 6 bases outside the gene matches.

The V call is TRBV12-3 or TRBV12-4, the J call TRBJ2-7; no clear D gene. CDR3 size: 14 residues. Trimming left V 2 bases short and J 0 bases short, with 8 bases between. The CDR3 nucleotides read TGTGCCAGCAGTTTACAAGGAGTCTCCTACGAGCAGTACTTC. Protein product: CASSLQGVSYEQYF.

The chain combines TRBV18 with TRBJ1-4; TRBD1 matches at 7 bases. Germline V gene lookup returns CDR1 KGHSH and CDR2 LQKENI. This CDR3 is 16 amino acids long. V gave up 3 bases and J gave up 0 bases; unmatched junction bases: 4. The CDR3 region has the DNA TGTGCCAGCTCACCGTCGGGGACAGCAACTAATGAAAAACTGTTTTTT. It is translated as CASSPSGTATNEKLFF.

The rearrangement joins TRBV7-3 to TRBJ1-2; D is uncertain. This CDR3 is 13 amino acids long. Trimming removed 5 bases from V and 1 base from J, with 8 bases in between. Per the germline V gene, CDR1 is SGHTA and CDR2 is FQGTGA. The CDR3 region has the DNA TGTGCCAGCAGCCTACAGCATAACTATGGCTACACCTTC. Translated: CASSLQHNYGYTF.

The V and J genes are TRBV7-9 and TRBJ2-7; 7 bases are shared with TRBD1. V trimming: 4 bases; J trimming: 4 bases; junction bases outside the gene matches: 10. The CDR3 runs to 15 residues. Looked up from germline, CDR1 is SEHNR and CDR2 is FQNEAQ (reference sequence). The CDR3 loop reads CASSSASGQKYEQYF. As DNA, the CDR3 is TGTGCCAGCAGCTCGGCATCGGGACAGAAGTACGAGCAGTACTTC. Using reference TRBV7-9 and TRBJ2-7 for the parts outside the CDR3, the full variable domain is DTGVSQNPRHKITKRGQNVTFRCDPISEHNRLYWYRQTLGQGPEFLTYFQNEAQLEKSRLLSDRFSAERPKGSFSTLEIQRTEQGDSAMYLCASSSASGQKYEQYFGPGTRLTVT.

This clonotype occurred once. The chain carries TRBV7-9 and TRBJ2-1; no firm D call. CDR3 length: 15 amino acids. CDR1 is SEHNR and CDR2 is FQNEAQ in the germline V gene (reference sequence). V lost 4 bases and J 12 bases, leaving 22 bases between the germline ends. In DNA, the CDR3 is TGTGCCAGCAGCTCCCCTGTCGGAAACACAGATACGCAGTTCTTC. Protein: CASSSPVGNTDTQFF. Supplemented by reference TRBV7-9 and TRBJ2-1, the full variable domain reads DTGVSQNPRHKITKRGQNVTFRCDPISEHNRLYWYRQTLGQGPEFLTYFQNEAQLEKSRLLSDRFSAERPKGSFSTLEIQRTEQGDSAMYLCASSSPVGNTDTQFFGPGTRLTVL.

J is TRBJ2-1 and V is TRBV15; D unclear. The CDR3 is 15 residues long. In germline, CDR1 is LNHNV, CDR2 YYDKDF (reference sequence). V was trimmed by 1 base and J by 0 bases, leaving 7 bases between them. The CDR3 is CATSRGRFSYNEQFF. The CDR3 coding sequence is TGTGCCACCAGCAGAGGACGGTTCTCCTACAATGAGCAGTTCTTC.

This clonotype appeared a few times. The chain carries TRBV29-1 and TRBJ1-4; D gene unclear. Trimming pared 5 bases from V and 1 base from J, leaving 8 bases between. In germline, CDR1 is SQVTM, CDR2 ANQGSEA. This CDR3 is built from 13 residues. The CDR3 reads CSVSRLTNEKLFF. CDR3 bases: TGCAGCGTTAGTAGGCTAACTAATGAAAAACTGTTTTTT.

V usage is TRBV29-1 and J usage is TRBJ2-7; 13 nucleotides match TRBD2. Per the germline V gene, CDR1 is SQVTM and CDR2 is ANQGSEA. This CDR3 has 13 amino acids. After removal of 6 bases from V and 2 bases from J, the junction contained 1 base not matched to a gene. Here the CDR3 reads CSVGTSGTYEQYF. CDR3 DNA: TGCAGCGTGGGGACTAGCGGGACCTACGAGCAGTACTTC.

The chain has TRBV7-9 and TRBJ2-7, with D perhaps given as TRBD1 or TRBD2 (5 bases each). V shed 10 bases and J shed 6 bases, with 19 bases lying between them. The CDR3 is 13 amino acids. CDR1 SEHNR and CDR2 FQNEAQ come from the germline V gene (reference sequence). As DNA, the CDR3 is TGTGCCACCAGTGAAGGGACCCGCCTCGAGCAGTACTTC. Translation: CATSEGTRLEQYF.

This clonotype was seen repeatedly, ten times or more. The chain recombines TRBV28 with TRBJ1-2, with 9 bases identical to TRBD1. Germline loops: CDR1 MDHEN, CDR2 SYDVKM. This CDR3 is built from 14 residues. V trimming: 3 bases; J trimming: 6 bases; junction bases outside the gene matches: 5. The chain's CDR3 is CASSFMGQGHGYTF. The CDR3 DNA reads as TGTGCCAGCAGTTTTATGGGACAGGGCCATGGCTACACCTTC.

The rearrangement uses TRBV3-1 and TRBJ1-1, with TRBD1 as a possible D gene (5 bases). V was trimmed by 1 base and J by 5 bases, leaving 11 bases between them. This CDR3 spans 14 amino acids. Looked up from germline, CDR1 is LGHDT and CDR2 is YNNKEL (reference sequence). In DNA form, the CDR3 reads TGTGCCAGCAGCCAAGGAGGGGCGCGGACTGAAGCTTTCTTT. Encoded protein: CASSQGGARTEAFF. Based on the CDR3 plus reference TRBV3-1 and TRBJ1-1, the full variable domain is DTAVSQTPKYLVTQMGNDKSIKCEQNLGHDTMYWYKQDSKKFLKIMFSYNNKELIINETVPNRFSPKSPDKAHLNLHINSLELGDSAVYFCASSQGGARTEAFFGQGTRLTVV.

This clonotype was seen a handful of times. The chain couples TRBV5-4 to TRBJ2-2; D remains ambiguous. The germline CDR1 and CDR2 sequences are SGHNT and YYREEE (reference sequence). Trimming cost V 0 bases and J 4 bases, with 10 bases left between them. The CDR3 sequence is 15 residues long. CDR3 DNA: TGTGCCAGCAGCTTGGTGGGATCGGTCACCGGGGAGCTGTTTTTT. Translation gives CASSLVGSVTGELFF.